A selection of T cell receptor beta chains follows, all from one sample in a study of T cell repertoires in cytomegalovirus infection. In TCRdb, the reads were re-called with MiXCR into one record per CDR3 protein. The table includes nearly 550,000 distinct CDR3 sequences, approximately 15% detected once. The sample comprised CD8+ T cells from PBMCs. These TCRs come from a human donor in good health (CMV status not recorded). Some clones in this sample may be carry-over from other donors' samples. Each CDR3 is given with its conserved first and last residue. Fields, in order: D gene, clone size, V gene, J gene, CDR3 DNA, CDR3 protein. A D gene is named only where the DNA matches it firmly. Expanded clones are given a class, and other clones once, few, many or no size at all.

d_call: TRBD2
clone_size: many
v_call: TRBV7-6
j_call: TRBJ2-1
cdr3_nt: TGTGCCAGCAGCCTACGGACGGGAGGGCCCTCTGGGGAGCAGTTCTTC
cdr3_aa: CASSLRTGGPSGEQFF

d_call: -
clone_size: few
v_call: TRBV6-8
j_call: TRBJ2-5
cdr3_nt: TGTGCCAGCAGTTACTCGAACGGGTACCAAGAGACCCAGTACTTC
cdr3_aa: CASSYSNGYQETQYF

d_call: -
clone_size: -
v_call: TRBV12-5
j_call: TRBJ2-7
cdr3_nt: TGTGCTAGTATTCCCATGGGGGGGCTCTACGAGCAGTACTTC
cdr3_aa: CASIPMGGLYEQYF

d_call: TRBD1
clone_size: -
v_call: TRBV9
j_call: TRBJ2-1
cdr3_nt: TGTGCCAGCAGCACCCCAAAGGGACAGGGGGGCTCCTACAATGAGCAGTTCTTC
cdr3_aa: CASSTPKGQGGSYNEQFF

d_call: -
clone_size: -
v_call: TRBV4-1
j_call: TRBJ2-6
cdr3_nt: TGCGCCAGCAGCCAATTACCACAAGGACGGGCCCCTGGGGCCAACGTCCTGACTTTC
cdr3_aa: CASSQLPQGRAPGANVLTF

d_call: -
clone_size: -
v_call: TRBV25-1
j_call: TRBJ1-1
cdr3_nt: TGTGCCAGCAGTGAATATCAGGGTTACGGAGCTTTCTTT
cdr3_aa: CASSEYQGYGAFF

d_call: TRBD2
clone_size: many
v_call: TRBV11-2
j_call: TRBJ2-7
cdr3_nt: TGTGCCAGCACACTAGCGGGGGGGCCGGATGAGCAGTACTTC
cdr3_aa: CASTLAGGPDEQYF

d_call: TRBD1
clone_size: many
v_call: TRBV6-1
j_call: TRBJ1-1
cdr3_nt: TGTGCCAGCAGAATACCAGGGGGTTTTACTGAAGCTTTCTTT
cdr3_aa: CASRIPGGFTEAFF

d_call: -
clone_size: -
v_call: TRBV15
j_call: TRBJ2-5
cdr3_nt: TGTGCCACCAGTCTAGGGTCGACAGGTTGGGAGACCCAGTACTTC
cdr3_aa: CATSLGSTGWETQYF

d_call: -
clone_size: many
v_call: TRBV5-4
j_call: TRBJ1-1
cdr3_nt: TGTGCCAGCAGCTTGGACGGGGAGCCCCCCCTCACTGAAGCTTTCTTT
cdr3_aa: CASSLDGEPPLTEAFF

d_call: -
clone_size: many
v_call: TRBV7-8
j_call: TRBJ1-1
cdr3_nt: TGTGCCAGCAGCCCAGGGGTTGGGGGGTTAGACACTGAAGCTTTCTTT
cdr3_aa: CASSPGVGGLDTEAFF

d_call: TRBD2
clone_size: -
v_call: TRBV4-1
j_call: TRBJ2-3
cdr3_nt: TGCGCCAGCAGCCAAGCCCTGACTAGCGGGGGGGTCGGGGGAGATACGCAGTATTTT
cdr3_aa: CASSQALTSGGVGGDTQYF

d_call: -
clone_size: many
v_call: TRBV7-9
j_call: TRBJ2-7
cdr3_nt: TGTGCCAGCAGCCCTAGGGACCTCTACGAGCAGTACTTC
cdr3_aa: CASSPRDLYEQYF

d_call: -
clone_size: few
v_call: TRBV12-3/TRBV12-4
j_call: TRBJ1-6
cdr3_nt: TGTGCCAGCAGGCTACAGGGTTATTCACCCCTCCACTTT
cdr3_aa: CASRLQGYSPLHF

d_call: -
clone_size: many
v_call: TRBV12-3/TRBV12-4
j_call: TRBJ1-1
cdr3_nt: TGTGCCAGCAGCTCGCTCAGGGATACTGAAGCTTTCTTT
cdr3_aa: CASSSLRDTEAFF

d_call: -
clone_size: many
v_call: TRBV19
j_call: TRBJ1-1
cdr3_nt: TGTGCCAGTAGTATAGCCGGGGGAACTGAAGCTTTCTTT
cdr3_aa: CASSIAGGTEAFF

d_call: -
clone_size: few
v_call: TRBV5-4
j_call: TRBJ2-2
cdr3_nt: TGTGCCAGCAGCCCTTCGTGGAGGGACACCGGGGAGCTGTTTTTT
cdr3_aa: CASSPSWRDTGELFF

d_call: TRBD2
clone_size: many
v_call: TRBV12-3/TRBV12-4
j_call: TRBJ2-4
cdr3_nt: TGTGCCAGCAGTCATAGCGGGGGGGGAGCCAAAAACATTCAGTACTTC
cdr3_aa: CASSHSGGGAKNIQYF

d_call: -
clone_size: many
v_call: TRBV7-6
j_call: TRBJ1-3
cdr3_nt: TGTGCCAGCAGCTCCTCGTCCCGGTTCATGGACAGCGAACTAGGGAACACCATATATTTT
cdr3_aa: CASSSSSRFMDSELGNTIYF

d_call: TRBD1
clone_size: -
v_call: TRBV9
j_call: TRBJ2-7
cdr3_nt: TGTGCCAGCAGCGTAGGGGACAGACCTTTCTACGAGCAGTACTTC
cdr3_aa: CASSVGDRPFYEQYF

d_call: TRBD1
clone_size: many
v_call: TRBV7-9
j_call: TRBJ2-5
cdr3_nt: TGTGCCAGCAGCGAGGGGACAGCTATCCAAGAGACCCAGTACTTC
cdr3_aa: CASSEGTAIQETQYF

d_call: TRBD1
clone_size: -
v_call: TRBV4-1
j_call: TRBJ1-1
cdr3_nt: TGCGCCAGCAGCCGCTTCGACAGGGGGAACACTGAAGCTTTCTTT
cdr3_aa: CASSRFDRGNTEAFF

d_call: -
clone_size: many
v_call: TRBV15
j_call: TRBJ2-3
cdr3_nt: TGTGCCACCAGCACGAGGGCCCGAGATACGCAGTATTTT
cdr3_aa: CATSTRARDTQYF

d_call: -
clone_size: -
v_call: TRBV5-8
j_call: TRBJ1-2
cdr3_nt: TGTGCCAGCAGTCTCGTGCAGGGAGGCTACACCTTC
cdr3_aa: CASSLVQGGYTF

d_call: -
clone_size: -
v_call: TRBV2
j_call: TRBJ1-6
cdr3_nt: TGTGCCAGCACTGGCAGGGGCGTATTCACCCTCCACTTT
cdr3_aa: CASTGRGVFTLHF

d_call: TRBD2
clone_size: -
v_call: TRBV5-1
j_call: TRBJ2-2
cdr3_nt: TGCGCCAGCAGCTTGGGGACTAGCGGGATCCTTTTGTGGACCGGGGAGCTGTTTTTT
cdr3_aa: CASSLGTSGILLWTGELFF

d_call: TRBD1
clone_size: -
v_call: TRBV10-2
j_call: TRBJ1-5
cdr3_nt: TGCGCCAGCAGTGAGTTTAGACAGGGAGGTCAGCCCCAGCATTTT
cdr3_aa: CASSEFRQGGQPQHF

d_call: -
clone_size: few
v_call: TRBV30
j_call: TRBJ2-3
cdr3_nt: TGTGCCTGGAGTGCCCGAGGGAGAACAGATACGCAGTATTTT
cdr3_aa: CAWSARGRTDTQYF

d_call: TRBD2
clone_size: many
v_call: TRBV7-6
j_call: TRBJ2-1
cdr3_nt: TGTGCCAGCAGCTTAGGATTAGCGGGGGGGAATTACAATGAGCAGTTCTTC
cdr3_aa: CASSLGLAGGNYNEQFF

d_call: -
clone_size: -
v_call: TRBV14
j_call: TRBJ2-1
cdr3_nt: TGTGCCAGCAGCCTCGGGCTCCGAACGGGCAATGAGCAGTTCTTC
cdr3_aa: CASSLGLRTGNEQFF

d_call: -
clone_size: many
v_call: TRBV7-6
j_call: TRBJ1-5
cdr3_nt: TGTGCCAGCAGCTTAGACAGGTTTAGCAATCAGCCCCAGCATTTT
cdr3_aa: CASSLDRFSNQPQHF

d_call: -
clone_size: -
v_call: TRBV12-5
j_call: TRBJ1-1
cdr3_nt: TGTGCTAGCCAAGACACCTTGAACACTGAAGCTTTCTTT
cdr3_aa: CASQDTLNTEAFF

d_call: -
clone_size: many
v_call: TRBV12-3/TRBV12-4
j_call: TRBJ2-1
cdr3_nt: TGTGCCAGCAGTTTAGTGGAGCGTTTTGAGCAGTTCTTC
cdr3_aa: CASSLVERFEQFF

d_call: TRBD1
clone_size: few
v_call: TRBV6-4
j_call: TRBJ1-5
cdr3_nt: TGTGCCAGCAGGGACAGGGAGGTTGATCAGCCCCAGCATTTT
cdr3_aa: CASRDREVDQPQHF

d_call: TRBD1
clone_size: -
v_call: TRBV27
j_call: TRBJ1-6
cdr3_nt: TGTGCCAGCAGCAGTCCCGGGACAGGGGGCGGGAATTCACCCCTCCACTTT
cdr3_aa: CASSSPGTGGGNSPLHF

d_call: TRBD2
clone_size: -
v_call: TRBV27
j_call: TRBJ2-1
cdr3_nt: TGTGCCAGCAGTTTATATATCGGGAGGCCCCTAGACGAGCAGTTCTTC
cdr3_aa: CASSLYIGRPLDEQFF

d_call: TRBD1
clone_size: once
v_call: TRBV6-8
j_call: TRBJ1-4
cdr3_nt: TGTGCCAGCAGTAGGACAGGGACGTATGAAGAACTGTTTTTT
cdr3_aa: CASSRTGTYEELFF

d_call: -
clone_size: -
v_call: TRBV6-1
j_call: TRBJ1-5
cdr3_nt: TGTGCCAGAAGCCAACAGTTGTTTAGAAATCAGCCCCAGCATTTT
cdr3_aa: CARSQQLFRNQPQHF

d_call: TRBD2
clone_size: few
v_call: TRBV5-1
j_call: TRBJ2-3
cdr3_nt: TGCGCCAGCAGCTTGGTGGCTAGCGGGAGGACAGATACGCAGTATTTT
cdr3_aa: CASSLVASGRTDTQYF